This entry concerns a single TCR beta chain. No antigen is known for it. V was cut by 3 bases and J by 6 bases, with 23 bases left in between. The CDR3 extends over 17 amino acids. Germline V gene lookup returns CDR1 LGHNA and CDR2 YSLEER. Every donor gave roughly 9.6 milliliters of peripheral blood. Next came a second PCR, run for roughly 7 to 12 cycles, which used a sample-barcoded 5' primer along with a J-beta primer mix. TCRdb fed the 5' RACE reads into MiXCR, producing one record per CDR3 protein. This sample carries approximately 810,000 distinct CDR3 sequences, approximately 35% of them seen once, and the ten largest clones take 10% to 15%. This entry is derived from a study of blood T cells in healthy people across ages. The study's findings and limits: Naive T cell percentage showed a strong correlation with the diversity of TCR beta. The study found more naive CD4+ cells and higher diversity in long-lived than aged donors.

Sequencing used blood. The rearrangement uses TRBV4-3 and TRBJ1-2, with D hard to call. This TCR came from a young man in good health. Here the CDR3 DNA reads TGCGCCAGCAGCCAGGGAAGTTCGTTAGGGAAACGACATGGCTACACCTTC. The encoded protein is CASSQGSSLGKRHGYTF.